Shown below are 30 T cell receptor beta chains from a single sample sequenced in a study of blood T cell repertoires in COVID-19. Sequencing used immunoSEQ multiplex PCR; TCRdb keeps in-frame clones, though not all of them. The sample contains about 120,000 clones, roughly 89% of which appear only once. Sequences were obtained from peripheral blood. All receptors come from a woman aged 45 to 65 with acute or convalescent COVID-19.

The V gene is TRBV27, the J gene TRBJ2-1; 10 bases line up with TRBD2. The junction had 10 bases not matched to a gene; V was cut back by 5 bases and J by 6 bases. The CDR3 is 16 residues long. Germline values: CDR1 MNHEY, CDR2 SMNVEV (reference sequence). The CDR3 region has the DNA TGTGCCAGCAGTCCCTTGGGACTAGCGACGAGCAATGAGCAGTTCTTC. Translation gives CASSPLGLATSNEQFF.

The gene calls are TRBV30 and TRBJ2-7; 8 bases line up with TRBD2. The CDR3 runs to 13 residues. Trimming removed 5 bases from V and 5 bases from J; junction bases left unmatched: 8. Germline assignment: CDR1 GTSNPN and CDR2 SVGIG (reference sequence). CDR3 in DNA: TGTGCCTGGGGCCTGGGGACTAGGCACGAGCAGTACTTC. Translating gives CAWGLGTRHEQYF.

The chain links TRBV5-1 to TRBJ2-7; D is possibly TRBD2 (6 bases). The CDR3 is 16 amino acids. Germline V gene lookup returns CDR1 SGHRS and CDR2 YFSETQ. The V gene lost 4 bases and the J gene lost 0 bases, with 17 bases spanning the gap. CDR3 coding DNA: TGCGCCAGCAGCCATACCGGGACCGGGAGCTCCTACGAGCAGTACTTC. Amino acid sequence: CASSHTGTGSSYEQYF.

The rearrangement uses TRBV7-2 and TRBJ1-2, with D maybe TRBD1 (6 bases). Trimming took 3 bases from V and 3 from J, leaving 11 bases between them. The CDR3 is made up of 14 amino acids. Germline CDR1 and CDR2: SGHTA and FQGNSA. As DNA, the CDR3 is TGTGCCAGCAGCTTGGACAGAGGGGACTATGGCTACACCTTC. Translation gives CASSLDRGDYGYTF.

The chain joins TRBV19 to TRBJ1-1; 8 bases agree with TRBD1. The length of the CDR3 is 14 residues. Germline assignment: CDR1 LNHDA and CDR2 SQIVND (reference sequence). The V segment lost 7 bases and the J segment 5 bases; nucleotides outside the gene matches: 9. The CDR3 DNA is TGTGCCAGTAACCGCCCAGGGGGCTTGACTGAAGCTTTCTTT. Amino acid sequence: CASNRPGGLTEAFF.

The chain has TRBV6-1 and TRBJ1-5; D unclear. The V and J ends lost 3 bases and 1 base respectively, with 7 bases between them. The CDR3 loop spans 14 amino acids. Germline V CDR1 and CDR2: MNHNS, SASEGT. CDR3 sequence (DNA): TGTGCCAGCAGTGAGGAGTGGAGCAATCAGCCCCAGCATTTT. Amino acid sequence: CASSEEWSNQPQHF.

This clone has only a few counts. The rearrangement joins TRBV3-1 (or the pseudogene TRBV3-2) to TRBJ2-5; 8 bases fit TRBD2. The V and J ends lost 5 bases and 5 bases, in that order; junction bases with no gene match: 13. There are 16 residues in the CDR3. Germline-derived CDR1 and CDR2 are LGHDT and YNNKEL (reference sequence). DNA for the CDR3: TGTGCCAGCAGCGAAAGCGGGGGAGCCTTTATGGAGACCCAGTACTTC. Its translation: CASSESGGAFMETQYF.

CDR3 nucleotides: TGTGCCAGCAGCCTAGTGGGGACTAGCGGGTCCGAGCAGTACTTC. This translates into CASSLVGTSGSEQYF. This chain links TRBV7-2 with TRBJ2-7; TRBD2 matches at 12 bases. There are 15 residues in the CDR3. V shed 5 bases, J shed 6 bases, and the junction held 8 bases outside the gene matches. Germline loops: CDR1 SGHTA, CDR2 FQGNSA.

In the case of this clone: Other DNA sequences from this sample encode an identical CDR3 as well. This sequence joins TRBV20-1 and TRBJ2-7, with D possibly matching TRBD1 (5 bases). The CDR3 loop spans 11 amino acids. The germline CDR1 and CDR2 sequences are DFQATT and SNEGSKA (reference sequence). Trimming stripped 3 bases from V and 5 bases from J, with 8 bases between. The chain's CDR3 is CSASSGHEQYF. For the CDR3, the DNA is TGCAGTGCTAGTTCAGGGCACGAGCAGTACTTC.

The V gene is TRBV7-2, the J gene TRBJ1-6, with a possible D match to TRBD1 (5 bases). Between the trimmed V and J ends, which lost 2 bases and 10 bases, there was a span of 12 bases. The germline CDR1 and CDR2 sequences are SGHTA and FQGNSA. The length of the CDR3 is 14 residues. The CDR3 protein is CASSLSGPYSPLHF. Written as DNA, the CDR3 is TGTGCCAGCAGCTTATCAGGGCCTTACTCACCCCTCCACTTT. The whole variable domain, remainder taken from reference TRBV7-2 and TRBJ1-6, is GAGVSQSPSNKVTEKGKDVELRCDPISGHTALYWYRQSLGQGLEFLIYFQGNSAPDKSGLPSDRFSAERTGGSVSTLTIQRTQQEDSAVYLCASSLSGPYSPLHFGNGTRLTVT.

The chain links TRBV13 to TRBJ1-2; a weak D match, TRBD1 (5 bases). This CDR3 spans 14 amino acids. The V end lost 7 bases, the J end lost 4 bases, and 16 bases lay between the germline ends. CDR1 PRHDT and CDR2 FYEKMQ come from the germline V gene (reference sequence). CDR3 sequence reads: CASTLYGAAYGYTF. CDR3 bases: TGTGCCAGCACCCTGTATGGGGCGGCCTATGGCTACACCTTC. The whole variable domain, filled in from reference TRBV13 and TRBJ1-2, reads AAGVIQSPRHLIKEKRETATLKCYPIPRHDTVYWYQQGPGQDPQFLISFYEKMQSDKGSIPDRFSAQQFSDYHSELNMSSLELGDSALYFCASTLYGAAYGYTFGSGTRLTVV.

This clone was observed a few times. The rearrangement links TRBV4-2 to TRBJ2-2; D gene ambiguous. This CDR3 is built from 16 residues. The V gene's germline CDR1 is LGHNA and CDR2 YNFKEQ. Trimming shortened V by 0 bases and J by 1 base, and 9 bases separated the two germline ends. CDR3 in DNA: TGTGCCAGCAGCCAAGATTTAGTCTGGAACACCGGGGAGCTGTTTTTT. It is translated as CASSQDLVWNTGELFF.

J is TRBJ1-1 and V is TRBV5-4, with TRBD1 matching over 9 bases. This CDR3 spans 15 amino acids. J gave up 4 bases and V 6 bases, and 10 bases lay outside the gene matches. From germline, CDR1 is SGHNT and CDR2 YYREEE (reference sequence). Here the CDR3 reads CASNTGGALGTEAFF. Written as DNA, the CDR3 is TGTGCCAGCAACACAGGGGGCGCCCTGGGCACTGAAGCTTTCTTT.

The chain joins TRBV11-2 to TRBJ2-3, with D unclear. The germline CDR1 and CDR2 sequences are SGHAT and FQNNGV. The germline V and J ends were trimmed by 0 bases and 6 bases, with 4 bases remaining between them. CDR3 length: 12 residues. CDR3 sequence (DNA): TGTGCCAGCAGCTTAGATCGGGATACGCAGTATTTT. It yields the protein CASSLDRDTQYF. The whole variable domain, remainder taken from reference TRBV11-2 and TRBJ2-3, is EAGVAQSPRYKIIEKRQSVAFWCNPISGHATLYWYQQILGQGPKLLIQFQNNGVVDDSQLPKDRFSAERLKGVDSTLKIQPAKLEDSAVYLCASSLDRDTQYFGPGTRLTVL.

This clone was seen only once. The chain has TRBV10-3 and TRBJ1-1, with a weak D call TRBD1 (6 bases). The CDR3 is made up of 16 amino acids. V dropped 0 bases and J dropped 3 bases, with 14 bases sitting between them. The germline V gene encodes CDR1 ENHRY and CDR2 SYGVKD. The CDR3 region has the DNA TGTGCCATCAGTGAGTCCCCCGACAGGCGGGACACTGAAGCTTTCTTT. Translation: CAISESPDRRDTEAFF.

This sequence joins TRBV7-9 and TRBJ2-2; 10 nucleotides line up with TRBD1. The CDR3 extends over 13 amino acids. Looked up from germline, CDR1 is SEHNR and CDR2 is FQNEAQ (reference sequence). Losses at the gene ends were 6 bases for V and 13 bases for J; bases not matched to a gene: 8. The CDR3 reads CASSRDRGQGLFF. DNA of the CDR3: TGTGCCAGCAGTCGGGACAGGGGCCAAGGGCTGTTTTTT.

In its sample, this clone was seen a few times. The chain has TRBV24-1 and TRBJ1-4, with D uncertain. The V gene lost 1 base and the J gene lost 8 bases, with 10 bases spanning the gap. This CDR3 region has 14 residues. Germline assignment: CDR1 KGHDR and CDR2 SFDVKD. CDR3: CATSDLRGFEKLFF. The CDR3 nucleotides are TGTGCCACCAGTGATTTACGGGGATTCGAAAAACTGTTTTTT.

The rearrangement uses TRBV11-2 and TRBJ2-7, with 7 nucleotides matching TRBD2. From germline, CDR1 is SGHAT and CDR2 FQNNGV. Trimming at V came to 5 bases and at J to 2 bases, leaving 9 bases not matched to a gene. This CDR3 is 15 amino acids long. Here the CDR3 reads CASSTIRTRAYEQYF. Written as DNA, the CDR3 is TGTGCCAGCAGCACCATCCGGACTAGGGCCTACGAGCAGTACTTC.

This chain connects TRBV2 to TRBJ2-1, with 9 bases identical to TRBD2. V dropped 8 bases and J dropped 5; count of bases not matched to a gene: 7. Germline CDR1 SNHLY, CDR2 FYNNEI. The CDR3 contains 14 residues. The CDR3 loop is CASFWASGNNEQFF. The CDR3 bases are TGTGCCAGCTTCTGGGCTAGCGGGAACAATGAGCAGTTCTTC.

This clone is a singleton in its sample. V gene TRBV19 combines with J gene TRBJ1-5; D is unresolved. This CDR3 comprises 13 residues. Per germline, CDR1 LNHDA and CDR2 SQIVND (reference sequence). The V end lost 3 bases, the J end lost 4 bases, and 7 bases lay between the germline ends. The CDR3 region is CASSMRVNQPQHF. The CDR3 DNA reads as TGTGCCAGTAGTATGCGGGTAAATCAGCCCCAGCATTTT.

As regards this clone: Other DNA sequences in the sample encode the same CDR3. The V call is TRBV18, the J call TRBJ2-7; D uncertain. V gave up 3 bases and J gave up 0 bases, with 3 bases separating them. This CDR3 is built from 12 residues. CDR1 is KGHSH and CDR2 is LQKENI in the germline V gene. The CDR3 bases are TGTGCCAGCTCACCCTCCTCCTACGAGCAGTACTTC. This codes for CASSPSSYEQYF.

The gene calls are TRBV9 and TRBJ2-2; D not resolved. Trimming pared 0 bases from V and 6 bases from J, leaving 6 bases between. Germline V gene data show CDR1 as SGDLS and CDR2 as YYNGEE. The CDR3 spans 13 residues. Here the CDR3 reads CASSVAGPGELFF. The DNA for the CDR3 is TGTGCCAGCAGCGTAGCAGGTCCCGGGGAGCTGTTTTTT.

The gene calls are TRBV19 and TRBJ1-2, with 8 bases matching TRBD1. V lost 5 bases to trimming and J lost 3 bases; unmatched junction nucleotides: 5. CDR3 length: 14 residues. The germline gives CDR1 LNHDA, CDR2 SQIVND (reference sequence). The CDR3 region has the DNA TGTGCCAGTAGTCAGAGGACAGGGTACTATGGCTACACCTTC. It yields the protein CASSQRTGYYGYTF.

This chain uses TRBV30 with TRBJ1-5; TRBD1 matches 12 bases. V was pared by 4 bases and J by 4 bases, with 14 bases of the junction left unmatched. The V gene's germline CDR1 is GTSNPN and CDR2 SVGIG (reference sequence). The CDR3 extends over 18 amino acids. Here the CDR3 DNA reads TGTGCCTGGACCGCCGGGACAGGGGGCGATCTGAGTAATCAGCCCCAGCATTTT. Its protein is CAWTAGTGGDLSNQPQHF.

This clone has only a few counts. V is TRBV27 and J is TRBJ1-2, with 10 bases aligning to TRBD1. Germline V CDR1 and CDR2: MNHEY, SMNVEV (reference sequence). The CDR3 totals 16 residues. V lost 2 bases to trimming and J lost 5 bases; unmatched junction nucleotides: 8. The CDR3 DNA is TGTGCCAGCAGTTTACTGTCTCGGGACAGGGGTTATGGCTACACCTTC. It translates to CASSLLSRDRGYGYTF.

The V gene is TRBV7-2, the J gene TRBJ1-5, with TRBD1 identical over 7 bases. V shed 4 bases and J 2 bases; nucleotides not matched to a gene: 5. Germline values: CDR1 SGHTA, CDR2 FQGNSA. The CDR3 loop spans 15 amino acids. CDR3 in amino acids: CASSSRQGGNQPQHF. In nucleotides, the CDR3 is TGTGCCAGCAGCTCTCGACAGGGCGGCAATCAGCCCCAGCATTTT.

This CDR3 reads CASSIGLDSYNEQFF. The CDR3 DNA reads TGTGCCAGTAGTATCGGACTAGACTCCTACAATGAGCAGTTCTTC. V is TRBV19 and J is TRBJ2-1; 7 nucleotides match TRBD2. Unmatched junction bases numbered 2, after V lost 3 bases and J lost 0 bases. The CDR3 extends over 15 amino acids. Germline loops: CDR1 LNHDA, CDR2 SQIVND (reference sequence). The variable domain in full, completed from reference TRBV19 and TRBJ2-1, reads DGGITQSPKYLFRKEGQNVTLSCEQNLNHDAMYWYRQDPGQGLRLIYYSQIVNDFQKGDIAEGYSVSREKKESFPLTVTSAQKNPTAFYLCASSIGLDSYNEQFFGPGTRLTVL.

This chain uses TRBV6-2 or TRBV6-3 with TRBJ1-6; possible D gene TRBD1, 5 bases. The CDR3 has 15 amino acids. The V gene lost 6 bases and the J gene lost 7 bases, with 16 bases spanning the gap. CDR1 and CDR2 from the germline V gene are MNHEY and SVGEGT. The CDR3 sequence is CASSPYGGKNSPLHF. In DNA, the CDR3 is TGTGCCAGCAGCCCCTACGGGGGGAAGAATTCACCCCTCCACTTT.

This rearrangement joins TRBV7-3 to TRBJ2-1; 14 nucleotides line up with TRBD2. The trim removed 2 bases at V and 3 bases at J, leaving 6 bases unmatched. This CDR3 has 18 residues. Germline V gene data show CDR1 as SGHTA and CDR2 as FQGTGA. CDR3 coding DNA: TGTGCCAGCAGCTTAGGACTAGCGGGGGGACCGAACTACAATGAGCAGTTCTTC. This translates into CASSLGLAGGPNYNEQFF.

This clone has only a few counts. The chain couples TRBV11-3 to TRBJ1-2; TRBD1 is a possible D gene (5 bases). The CDR3 length is 15 residues. Germline V gene lookup returns CDR1 SGHNT and CDR2 YENEEA. Between the trimmed V and J ends, which lost 1 base and 7 bases, there was a span of 16 bases. CDR3 amino acids: CASSLGRGRDPGYTF. In DNA, the CDR3 is TGTGCCAGCAGCTTAGGCCGAGGCAGGGATCCTGGCTACACCTTC.